One sample yielded the 27 T cell receptor beta chains listed below, sequenced in a study of blood T cell repertoires in COVID-19. Profiling relied on immunoSEQ multiplex PCR, and the TCRdb table lists in-frame clones only, not all of them. The table includes under 250,000 clones, 65% to 85% detected once. Material: peripheral blood. All receptors derive from a human donor in a cohort sampled during active COVID-19.

This chain joins TRBV9 and TRBJ1-1; D unclear. Trimming removed 0 bases at V and 4 bases at J, with 10 bases between. This CDR3 comprises 14 residues. The germline V gene encodes CDR1 SGDLS and CDR2 YYNGEE. The chain's CDR3 is CASSVEWRSTEAFF. Written as DNA, the CDR3 is TGTGCCAGCAGCGTAGAGTGGCGGTCCACTGAAGCTTTCTTT. Variable domain in full (rest from reference TRBV9 and TRBJ1-1): DSGVTQTPKHLITATGQRVTLRCSPRSGDLSVYWYQQSLDQGLQFLIQYYNGEERAKGNILERFSAQQFPDLHSELNLSSLELGDSALYFCASSVEWRSTEAFFGQGTRLTVV.

This sequence joins TRBV6-5 and TRBJ1-6, with D unresolved. This CDR3 has 11 residues. Germline CDR1 and CDR2: MNHEY and SVGAGI. With 7 bases removed from V and 9 bases from J, the gap between germline ends came to 7 bases. The CDR3 nucleotides are TGTGCCAGCACAGGAGGTTCACCCCTCCACTTT. Translated, it gives CASTGGSPLHF.

The V call is TRBV19, the J call TRBJ2-3; D is perhaps TRBD2 (5 bases). The V end was cut by 0 bases, the J end by 0 bases, with 16 bases between. In germline, CDR1 is LNHDA, CDR2 SQIVND (reference sequence). The CDR3 totals 18 residues. The CDR3 DNA reads TGTGCCAGTAGTATAGAGGAGGACGGTGGGTATAGCACAGATACGCAGTATTTT. Translation: CASSIEEDGGYSTDTQYF.

V is TRBV7-6 and J is TRBJ1-3, with TRBD1 matching over 7 bases. V shed 5 bases and J 1 base; nucleotides not matched to a gene: 5. From germline, CDR1 is SGHVS and CDR2 FNYEAQ. The CDR3 has 15 residues. The CDR3: CASSQGGISGNTIYF. For the CDR3, the DNA is TGTGCCAGCAGCCAGGGGGGTATTTCTGGAAACACCATATATTTT.

This clone was recorded once. The V call is TRBV28, the J call TRBJ2-7, with 7 bases fitting TRBD1. CDR1 is MDHEN, CDR2 SYDVKM, per germline. V lost 7 bases to trimming and J lost 7 bases; unmatched junction nucleotides: 10. This CDR3 is 13 amino acids long. The CDR3 reads CASTRTGGLEQYF. CDR3 coding DNA: TGTGCCAGCACCAGGACAGGTGGTCTGGAGCAGTACTTC.

As concerns this clone: At the DNA level, this CDR3 is encoded by other sequences in the same sample as well. The chain joins TRBV5-4 to TRBJ2-1; 11 bases match TRBD2. The V gene end was trimmed by 3 bases and the J gene end by 0 bases; junction bases not matched to a gene: 2. The CDR3 has 16 amino acids. The V gene's germline CDR1 is SGHNT and CDR2 YYREEE (reference sequence). CDR3 sequence: CASSSTSGSSYNEQFF. CDR3 DNA: TGTGCCAGCAGCTCCACTAGCGGGAGCTCCTACAATGAGCAGTTCTTC.

This chain links TRBV11-2 with TRBJ1-4; D call uncertain. V shed 1 base and J shed 5 bases, with 11 bases lying between them. The germline V gene encodes CDR1 SGHAT and CDR2 FQNNGV. CDR3 length: 15 residues. CDR3 protein: CASSLGPRVNEKLFF. CDR3 in DNA: TGTGCCAGCAGCTTAGGCCCGAGAGTGAATGAAAAACTGTTTTTT.

This clone has at least ten counts. The chain uses TRBV27 and TRBJ2-5; 7 nucleotides agree with TRBD2. The CDR3 is 13 residues long. The junction had 14 bases not matched to a gene; V was cut back by 5 bases and J by 14 bases. In germline, CDR1 is MNHEY, CDR2 SMNVEV (reference sequence). The CDR3 reads CASSPPHGLVIYF. CDR3 DNA sequence: TGTGCCAGCAGTCCGCCCCATGGACTAGTAATTTACTTC.

The V and J genes are TRBV5-1 and TRBJ2-7; 8 bases match TRBD1. V shed 3 bases, J shed 3 bases, and the junction held 5 bases outside the gene matches. This CDR3 is 14 amino acids long. Germline values: CDR1 SGHRS, CDR2 YFSETQ. CDR3 residues: CASSSAGGHYEQYF. The CDR3 DNA reads as TGCGCCAGCAGCTCGGCAGGGGGCCACTACGAGCAGTACTTC.

This rearrangement joins TRBV5-6 to TRBJ2-5; TRBD2 is a possible D gene (5 bases). V shed 1 base and J shed 2 bases, with 12 bases lying between them. Germline V gene data show CDR1 as SGHDT and CDR2 as YYEEEE. The CDR3 contains 15 residues. The CDR3 DNA follows: TGTGCCAGCAGCTTGTTAACTAGGTTGCAAGAGACCCAGTACTTC. Protein sequence: CASSLLTRLQETQYF.

V gene TRBV14 combines with J gene TRBJ2-5; 10 nucleotides agree with TRBD1. The CDR3 spans 13 residues. Germline CDR1 reads SGHDN; CDR2 reads FVKESK. The trim removed 3 bases at V and 7 bases at J, leaving 2 bases unmatched. The CDR3, as DNA: TGTGCCAGCAGCCAGGGGGACAGGGGGACCCAGTACTTC. Protein: CASSQGDRGTQYF.

V and J are TRBV11-2 and TRBJ2-7, with a weak D call TRBD1 (6 bases). CDR1 and CDR2 (germline): SGHAT, FQNNGV. The ends were cut back, 0 bases at V and 3 bases at J, with 12 bases in the middle. The CDR3 contains 15 residues. In DNA form, the CDR3 reads TGTGCCAGCAGCTTAGACAGGGGCAGGATCTACGAGCAGTACTTC. It yields the protein CASSLDRGRIYEQYF. Complete variable domain (other parts from reference TRBV11-2 and TRBJ2-7): EAGVAQSPRYKIIEKRQSVAFWCNPISGHATLYWYQQILGQGPKLLIQFQNNGVVDDSQLPKDRFSAERLKGVDSTLKIQPAKLEDSAVYLCASSLDRGRIYEQYFGPGTRLTVT.

The chain uses TRBV19 and TRBJ1-1; no clear D gene. Germline values: CDR1 LNHDA, CDR2 SQIVND (reference sequence). The CDR3 is 13 amino acids. Trimming left V 3 bases short and J 2 bases short, with 7 bases between. CDR3 nucleotides: TGTGCCAGTAGTATGAGTAAAAACACTGAAGCTTTCTTT. It translates to CASSMSKNTEAFF.

The genes are TRBV3-1 (or the pseudogene TRBV3-2) and TRBJ2-3; 10 bases fit TRBD2. Germline V gives CDR1 LGHDT, CDR2 YNNKEL (reference sequence). V trimming: 4 bases; J trimming: 3 bases; junction bases outside the gene matches: 10. This CDR3 contains 17 residues. The CDR3 sequence is CASSPSGTSGDTDTQYF. The CDR3 DNA reads TGTGCCAGCAGCCCTTCCGGAACTAGCGGGGATACAGATACGCAGTATTTT.

This chain connects TRBV6-5 to TRBJ2-7; D gene uncertain. In germline, CDR1 is MNHEY, CDR2 SVGAGI. This CDR3 has 13 amino acids. Trimming stripped 6 bases from V and 0 bases from J, with 9 bases between. The CDR3 here is CASSRFPSYEQYF. DNA of the CDR3: TGTGCCAGCAGCAGATTCCCCTCCTACGAGCAGTACTTC.

The rearrangement uses TRBV28 and TRBJ1-1, with 11 nucleotides matching TRBD1. The CDR3 runs to 17 residues. V trimming: 5 bases; J trimming: 0 bases; junction bases outside the gene matches: 8. Germline assignment: CDR1 MDHEN and CDR2 SYDVKM. The CDR3 nucleotides read TGTGCCAGCAGTCCCCGGACAGGGGGCGTGATGAACACTGAAGCTTTCTTT. This encodes CASSPRTGGVMNTEAFF.

J is TRBJ1-5 and V is TRBV7-2, with 8 positions matching TRBD1. CDR1 is SGHTA, CDR2 FQGNSA, per germline. V gave up 2 bases and J gave up 2 bases; unmatched junction bases: 2. The CDR3 extends over 15 amino acids. CDR3 loop: CASSLQGAGNQPQHF. The CDR3 DNA reads TGTGCCAGCAGCTTACAGGGGGCTGGCAATCAGCCCCAGCATTTT.

The chain is built from TRBV24-1 and TRBJ1-4; D might be TRBD1 (6 bases). The CDR3 runs 14 residues. Per germline, CDR1 KGHDR and CDR2 SFDVKD. V lost 3 bases and J lost 7, with 11 bases in between. CDR3 in amino acids: CATSDTGLSEKLFF. The DNA for the CDR3 is TGTGCCACCAGTGATACAGGGTTAAGTGAAAAACTGTTTTTT.

The chain is built from TRBV20-1 and TRBJ1-5, with a possible D match to TRBD1 (5 bases). Germline V lookup: CDR1 DFQATT, CDR2 SNEGSKA (reference sequence). The CDR3 extends over 12 amino acids. Trimming cost V 3 bases and J 9 bases, with 12 bases left between them. The CDR3 DNA sequence: TGCAGTGCTAGTTGGGGGGAAGGGCCCCAGCATTTT. Amino acid sequence: CSASWGEGPQHF.

The V call is TRBV7-2, the J call TRBJ1-3; 7 bases map to TRBD1. The CDR3 sequence is 16 residues long. With V trimmed by 5 bases and J by 0 bases, 7 bases remained unmatched. Per the germline V gene, CDR1 is SGHTA and CDR2 is FQGNSA. CDR3 coding DNA: TGTGCCAGCAGCACCTGGGACAGAAGCTCTGGAAACACCATATATTTT. Translated: CASSTWDRSSGNTIYF.

This clone is medium-sized within its sample. The V gene is TRBV12-3 or TRBV12-4, the J gene TRBJ2-7; D possibly corresponds to TRBD2 (6 bases). V gave up 8 bases and J gave up 6 bases, with 11 bases separating them. The CDR3 has 11 residues. The CDR3 coding sequence is TGTGCCAGCGGGCTGCGGGGCGAGCAGTACTTC. Protein: CASGLRGEQYF.

The chain is built from TRBV2 and TRBJ2-7; 9 bases fit TRBD1. Unmatched junction bases numbered 13, after V lost 7 bases and J lost 9 bases. CDR3 length: 14 amino acids. CDR1 is SNHLY and CDR2 is FYNNEI in the germline V gene. CDR3 in amino acids: CASTGDRALLAQYF. The CDR3 DNA follows: TGTGCCAGCACAGGGGACAGGGCCCTACTTGCGCAGTACTTC.

V gene TRBV27 combines with J gene TRBJ1-4, with TRBD1 identical over 9 bases. The CDR3 spans 16 residues. Losses at the gene ends were 2 bases for V and 11 bases for J; bases not matched to a gene: 12. Germline V gene sequence: CDR1 MNHEY, CDR2 SMNVEV (reference sequence). The CDR3 DNA follows: TGTGCCAGCAGTTTAAAGGAAACCGGGACAGGGTATAAACTGTTTTTT. This gives the protein CASSLKETGTGYKLFF.

V is TRBV18 and J is TRBJ1-1, with no clear D. Germline CDR1 and CDR2: KGHSH and LQKENI. V shed 3 bases and J shed 3 bases, with 8 bases lying between them. The length of the CDR3 is 13 residues. CDR3 bases: TGTGCCAGCTCACCGACCGAGGACACTGAAGCTTTCTTT. This encodes CASSPTEDTEAFF.

In this sample, this clone turned up once. The V and J genes are TRBV2 and TRBJ2-2; TRBD1 matches 8 bases. Germline values: CDR1 SNHLY, CDR2 FYNNEI. The CDR3 is 14 amino acids. Trimming removed 6 bases from V and 5 bases from J; junction bases left unmatched: 5. The CDR3 region is CASSLDRDTGELFF. CDR3 coding DNA: TGTGCCAGCAGCCTGGACAGGGATACCGGGGAGCTGTTTTTT.

J is TRBJ2-3 and V is TRBV28, with 8 bases fitting TRBD2. This CDR3 is 15 amino acids long. Looked up from germline, CDR1 is MDHEN and CDR2 is SYDVKM. Trimming at V came to 4 bases and at J to 6 bases, leaving 9 bases not matched to a gene. CDR3 amino acids: CASSSYSGSKDTQYF. CDR3 sequence (DNA): TGTGCCAGCAGTTCGTACAGCGGGAGTAAGGATACGCAGTATTTT.

CDR3 in amino acids: CASNILAGGGTGELFF. The CDR3, as DNA: TGTGCCAGCAACATATTAGCGGGAGGAGGCACCGGGGAGCTGTTTTTT. The genes are TRBV5-6 and TRBJ2-2; 10 nucleotides align to TRBD2. CDR3 length: 16 amino acids. CDR1 is SGHDT and CDR2 is YYEEEE in the germline V gene. After removal of 6 bases from V and 4 bases from J, the junction contained 9 bases not matched to a gene.